Detailed here is one TCR beta chain. Its antigen remains unidentified. Uncontrolled infection, other autoimmune disease, pregnancy or lactation disqualified patients from enrolment. The source material, RNA transcripts, was used to amplify TCR beta CDR3 regions. HTBI primers drove first-round RT-PCR of the TCR CDR3. TCRdb re-called the multiplex PCR reads with MiXCR, one entry per CDR3 protein. The repertoire includes over 650,000 distinct CDR3 sequences, roughly 46% of them detected once, and about 7% sits in the top ten. This sample is part of a study of T cells in Graves' hyperthyroidism and ophthalmopathy. Study findings and constraints: The model identified upcoming ophthalmopathy a median around 6 months ahead of onset.

The CDR3 contains 15 residues. Trimming shortened V by 6 bases and J by 4 bases, and 15 bases separated the two germline ends. Germline loops: CDR1 SNHLY, CDR2 FYNNEI. The chain is built from TRBV2 and TRBJ1-4, with D uncertain. Material: peripheral blood or thyroid tissue (not recorded which). This receptor was taken from an adult man with Graves' disease, either hyperthyroidism or ophthalmopathy (not recorded which). DNA of the CDR3: TGTGCCAGCAGCCATGGGGAAGGACTTAATGAAAAACTGTTTTTT. Protein sequence: CASSHGEGLNEKLFF.